This TCR beta chain was documented in a study of cytomegalovirus exposure and HLA in healthy donors. Germline CDR1 is LNHDA and CDR2 is SQIVND (reference sequence). The V end was cut by 3 bases, the J end by 1 base, with 12 bases between. There are 15 residues in the CDR3. Study-wide findings and caveats: A prior analysis recorded that most TCR beta V segments were productive about 87% or about 30% of the time.

In this sample, this clone turned up a few times. Its antigen remains unidentified. The primer mix had 60 Vbeta and 13 Jbeta primers. The protocol was immunoSEQ multiplex PCR, while the TCRdb copy is restricted to in-frame clones and leaves out a portion. The sample contains around 150,000 clones, over 8% of which appear only once. The TCR was taken from a male donor in good health and CMV-seronegative. The chain carries TRBV19 and TRBJ1-1; D not certain. The specimen was PBMCs. The CDR3 here is CASSIIGRKNTEAFF. CDR3 sequence (DNA): TGTGCCAGTAGTATTATTGGCAGAAAGAACACTGAAGCTTTCTTT. The variable domain in full, with the rest retrieved from reference TRBV19 and TRBJ1-1, is DGGITQSPKYLFRKEGQNVTLSCEQNLNHDAMYWYRQDPGQGLRLIYYSQIVNDFQKGDIAEGYSVSREKKESFPLTVTSAQKNPTAFYLCASSIIGRKNTEAFFGQGTRLTVV.